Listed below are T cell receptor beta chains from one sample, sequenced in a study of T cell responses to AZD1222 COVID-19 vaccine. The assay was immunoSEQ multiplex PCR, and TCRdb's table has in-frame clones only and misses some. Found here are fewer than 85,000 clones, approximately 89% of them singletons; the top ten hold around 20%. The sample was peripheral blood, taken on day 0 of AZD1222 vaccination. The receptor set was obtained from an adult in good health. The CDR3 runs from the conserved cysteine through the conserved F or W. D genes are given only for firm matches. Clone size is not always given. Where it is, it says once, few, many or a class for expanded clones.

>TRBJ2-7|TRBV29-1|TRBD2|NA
CSAAGLAGGPLYEQYF
TGCAGCGCCGCAGGACTAGCGGGAGGGCCTTTGTACGAGCAGTACTTC
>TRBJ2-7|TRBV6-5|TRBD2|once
CASRVATSGSYEQYF
TGTGCCAGCAGAGTCGCGACTAGCGGGAGCTACGAGCAGTACTTC
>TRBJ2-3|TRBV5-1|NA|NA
CASSLASGGTDTQYF
TGCGCCAGCAGCTTGGCGTCAGGGGGGACAGATACGCAGTATTTT
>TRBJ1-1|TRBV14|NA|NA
CASSQEKVFTEAFF
TGTGCCAGCAGCCAAGAAAAGGTTTTCACTGAAGCTTTCTTT
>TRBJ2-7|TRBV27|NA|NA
CASSKGGSSSYEQYF
TGTGCCAGCAGTAAGGGGGGGAGTAGCTCCTACGAGCAGTACTTC
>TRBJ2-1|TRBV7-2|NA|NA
CASSLGEHKSSYNEQFF
TGTGCCAGCAGCTTAGGCGAGCACAAGAGCTCCTACAATGAGCAGTTCTTC
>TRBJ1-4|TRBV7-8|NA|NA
CASSSSATNEKLFF
TGTGCCAGCAGCTCCTCTGCAACTAATGAAAAACTGTTTTTT
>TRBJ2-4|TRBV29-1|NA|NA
CSVEGRGWAKNIQYF
TGCAGCGTTGAGGGACGCGGCTGGGCCAAAAACATTCAGTACTTC
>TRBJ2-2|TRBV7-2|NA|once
CASSLAAALTGELFF
TGTGCCAGCAGCTTAGCCGCAGCTCTCACCGGGGAGCTGTTTTTT
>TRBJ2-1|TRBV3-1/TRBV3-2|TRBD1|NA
CASSRVRGQGAQEQFF
TGTGCCAGCAGCCGCGTACGGGGACAGGGGGCGCAGGAGCAGTTCTTC
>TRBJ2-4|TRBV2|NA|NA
CASSEGKKSDIQYF
TGTGCCAGCAGTGAAGGGAAGAAGTCCGACATTCAGTACTTC
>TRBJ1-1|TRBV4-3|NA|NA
CASSQGAGGRSEAFF
TGCGCCAGCAGCCAGGGGGCGGGAGGGAGGTCTGAAGCTTTCTTT
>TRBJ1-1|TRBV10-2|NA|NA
CASSYRVETEAFF
TGCGCCAGCAGTTACAGGGTGGAGACTGAAGCTTTCTTT
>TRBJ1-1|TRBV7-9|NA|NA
CASSQGMNTEAFF
TGTGCCAGCAGTCAGGGAATGAACACTGAAGCTTTCTTT
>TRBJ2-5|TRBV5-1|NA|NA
CASSGAGQETQYF
TGCGCCAGCAGCGGGGCGGGGCAAGAGACCCAGTACTTC
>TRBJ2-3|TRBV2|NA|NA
CASSRPFTDTQYF
TGTGCCAGCAGCCGGCCCTTCACAGATACGCAGTATTTT
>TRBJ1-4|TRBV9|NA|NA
CASSREARVSSEKLFF
TGTGCCAGCAGCCGAGAGGCCAGGGTTTCAAGTGAAAAACTGTTTTTT
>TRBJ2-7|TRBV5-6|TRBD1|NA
CASSSTGQGNEQYF
TGTGCCAGCAGCTCCACCGGACAGGGAAACGAGCAGTACTTC
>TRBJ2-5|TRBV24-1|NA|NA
CATSVSPGLLIRTQYF
TGTGCCACCAGTGTTTCCCCGGGACTCCTCATAAGGACCCAGTACTTC
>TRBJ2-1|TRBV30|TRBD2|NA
CAWSEGPLAGGYNEQFF
TGTGCCTGGAGTGAGGGGCCCCTAGCGGGAGGATACAATGAGCAGTTCTTC
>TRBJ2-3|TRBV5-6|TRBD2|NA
CASSLVIRGADTQYF
TGTGCCAGCAGCTTGGTTATCCGGGGGGCAGATACGCAGTATTTT
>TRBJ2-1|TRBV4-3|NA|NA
CASSQALGTEQFF
TGCGCCAGCAGCCAAGCATTGGGGACTGAGCAGTTCTTC
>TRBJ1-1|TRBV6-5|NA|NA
CASRSGQTLNTEAFF
TGTGCCAGCAGGTCAGGACAGACTCTGAACACTGAAGCTTTCTTT
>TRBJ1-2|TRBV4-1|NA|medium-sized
CASSQSYGYTF
TGCGCCAGCAGCCAATCGTATGGCTACACCTTC
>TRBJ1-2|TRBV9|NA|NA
CASSGTNYGYTF
TGTGCCAGCAGCGGGACTAACTATGGCTACACCTTC
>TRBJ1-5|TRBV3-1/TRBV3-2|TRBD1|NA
CASSQGRQGAQPQHF
TGTGCCAGCAGCCAAGGGAGACAGGGAGCCCAGCCCCAGCATTTT